The entry below gives a single T cell receptor beta chain sequence along with its context. The sample comes from a study of T-cell reconstitution after alpha-beta-depleted transplantation in children. Unique molecular identifiers were built into the TCRbeta library. MiXCR, run by TCRdb on the PCR reads, gives a single entry per CDR3 protein. In the table there are some 260,000 distinct CDR3 sequences, 20% to 30% of which are singletons. Germline CDR1 and CDR2: LGHNA and YNFKEQ. There are 16 residues in the CDR3. Trimming removed 0 bases at V and 3 bases at J, with 12 bases between. Sequences were derived from PBMCs, mostly from graft donor cells, sampled 360 days after TCRalphabeta/CD19-depleted stem cell transplant. V gene TRBV4-2 combines with J gene TRBJ2-1; D is unresolved. This TCR was recovered from a female patient between 2 and 10 years old who had a stem cell transplant for congenital amegakaryocytic thrombocytopenia, so the T cells may come from the graft donor. Here the CDR3 DNA reads TGTGCCAGCAGCCAAGAGCCCCGATCCGACTACAATGAGCAGTTCTTC. This encodes CASSQEPRSDYNEQFF.